These T cell receptor beta chains were read from a single sample in a study of blood T cells in healthy people across ages. TCRdb reprocessed the 5' RACE reads via MiXCR and lists one record per CDR3 protein. The repertoire consists of over 600,000 distinct CDR3 sequences, with around 41% occurring once and the leading ten covering 25% to 35%. Input material: blood. Receptors originate from a man older than 75 in good health. The CDR3 runs from the conserved cysteine through the conserved F or W. A D gene is named only where the DNA matches it firmly. The listing skips clone size in some rows; elsewhere it reads once, few, many or a size class.

CDR3 DNA: TGCAGTGCTAGAAAGGCAGGACCCTACGAGCAGTACTTC
CDR3 protein: CSARKAGPYEQYF
clone size: .
J gene: TRBJ2-7
CDR3 length: 13
D gene: .
V gene: TRBV20-1

CDR3 DNA: TGCGCCAGCAGCCAAGAATCTAGCGGGGGAAACACCGGGGAGCTGTTTTTT
CDR3 protein: CASSQESSGGNTGELFF
clone size: .
J gene: TRBJ2-2
CDR3 length: 17
D gene: TRBD2
V gene: TRBV4-1

CDR3 DNA: TGTGCCAGCAGCTTTCCTTCCCGGGGGGTCCGAACGAGCTCCTACAATGAGCAGTTCTTC
CDR3 protein: CASSFPSRGVRTSSYNEQFF
clone size: .
J gene: TRBJ2-1
CDR3 length: 20
D gene: TRBD2
V gene: TRBV7-9

CDR3 DNA: TGTGCCAGCAGCTCTACCCCCACCGGGGAGCTGTTTTTT
CDR3 protein: CASSSTPTGELFF
clone size: .
J gene: TRBJ2-2
CDR3 length: 13
D gene: .
V gene: TRBV7-7

CDR3 DNA: TGCGCCAGCAGCTGGAAGCCGGGACAGGCCTCGTCCTATAATTCACCCCTCCACTTT
CDR3 protein: CASSWKPGQASSYNSPLHF
clone size: few
J gene: TRBJ1-6
CDR3 length: 19
D gene: TRBD1
V gene: TRBV5-1

CDR3 DNA: TGTGCCAGCAGGAGAAGGGACGGGACAGGGGGCACCGGGGAGCTGTTTTTT
CDR3 protein: CASRRRDGTGGTGELFF
clone size: .
J gene: TRBJ2-2
CDR3 length: 17
D gene: TRBD1
V gene: TRBV6-6

CDR3 DNA: TGTGCCAGCTCTCAGACCGTAGAGCGCAAAAACATTCAGTACTTC
CDR3 protein: CASSQTVERKNIQYF
clone size: many
J gene: TRBJ2-4
CDR3 length: 15
D gene: .
V gene: TRBV6-2/TRBV6-3

CDR3 DNA: TGTGCCAGCAGCTTGGGGGACAGGGAATACTACGAGCAGTACTTC
CDR3 protein: CASSLGDREYYEQYF
clone size: .
J gene: TRBJ2-7
CDR3 length: 15
D gene: TRBD1
V gene: TRBV5-6

CDR3 DNA: TGTGCCAGCAGGGGTCAGGCTGCTGGGGCCAACGTCCTGACTTTC
CDR3 protein: CASRGQAAGANVLTF
clone size: .
J gene: TRBJ2-6
CDR3 length: 15
D gene: .
V gene: TRBV2

CDR3 DNA: TGTGCCAGCAGTTACGACAGGATCCATGAGCAGTTCTTC
CDR3 protein: CASSYDRIHEQFF
clone size: once
J gene: TRBJ2-1
CDR3 length: 13
D gene: .
V gene: TRBV6-2/TRBV6-3

CDR3 DNA: TGTGCCAGCAGCCCCCGGACCGTGGGGGGTGAAAAACTGTTTTTT
CDR3 protein: CASSPRTVGGEKLFF
clone size: .
J gene: TRBJ1-4
CDR3 length: 15
D gene: .
V gene: TRBV3-1

CDR3 DNA: TGCAGTGCTAGAGGCCTACCCGGGACAGGGGTTTCCGGGGAGCTGTTTTTT
CDR3 protein: CSARGLPGTGVSGELFF
clone size: few
J gene: TRBJ2-2
CDR3 length: 17
D gene: TRBD1
V gene: TRBV20-1

CDR3 DNA: TGCGCCAGCAGCCGGGACAGTGTAACTGGGGCCAACGTCCTGACTTTC
CDR3 protein: CASSRDSVTGANVLTF
clone size: once
J gene: TRBJ2-6
CDR3 length: 16
D gene: TRBD1
V gene: TRBV4-1

CDR3 DNA: TGTGCCAGCAGCCACCCCAAGAGCATATATGGCTACACCTTC
CDR3 protein: CASSHPKSIYGYTF
clone size: few
J gene: TRBJ1-2
CDR3 length: 14
D gene: .
V gene: TRBV28

CDR3 DNA: TGCGCCAGCAGCCAGCTAGCGGGAGGGACAGATACGCAGTATTTT
CDR3 protein: CASSQLAGGTDTQYF
clone size: many
J gene: TRBJ2-3
CDR3 length: 15
D gene: TRBD2
V gene: TRBV4-3

CDR3 DNA: TGTGCCAGCAGCTTCGCGGGAGTAGAGGGCTACACCTTC
CDR3 protein: CASSFAGVEGYTF
clone size: .
J gene: TRBJ1-2
CDR3 length: 13
D gene: .
V gene: TRBV5-5

CDR3 DNA: TGTGCCAGCAGCCAAGGTCACAGAAACACCGGGGAGCTGTTTTTT
CDR3 protein: CASSQGHRNTGELFF
clone size: once
J gene: TRBJ2-2
CDR3 length: 15
D gene: .
V gene: TRBV4-2

CDR3 DNA: TGTGCCACCAGCAGAGAATGGGCGCTTAACTATGGCTACACCTTC
CDR3 protein: CATSREWALNYGYTF
clone size: .
J gene: TRBJ1-2
CDR3 length: 15
D gene: .
V gene: TRBV15

CDR3 DNA: TGTGCCAGCAGCTTAGTCACGGTTAATTCACCCCTCCACTTT
CDR3 protein: CASSLVTVNSPLHF
clone size: once
J gene: TRBJ1-6
CDR3 length: 14
D gene: .
V gene: TRBV7-2

CDR3 DNA: TGTGCCAGCAGTTACGTGGGCAGGGAAAGGGAGACCCAGTACTTC
CDR3 protein: CASSYVGRERETQYF
clone size: .
J gene: TRBJ2-5
CDR3 length: 15
D gene: .
V gene: TRBV6-5

CDR3 DNA: TGTGCCAGCGGTGTTAGCGCCAAAAACATTCAGTACTTC
CDR3 protein: CASGVSAKNIQYF
clone size: .
J gene: TRBJ2-4
CDR3 length: 13
D gene: .
V gene: TRBV5-4

CDR3 DNA: TGTGCCAGCAGCTTACCCCGGGCTAGCGGCTACAATGAGCAGTTCTTC
CDR3 protein: CASSLPRASGYNEQFF
clone size: .
J gene: TRBJ2-1
CDR3 length: 16
D gene: TRBD2
V gene: TRBV7-9

CDR3 DNA: TGCAGTGCTAGAGCATTAATCCCCCGGACAGGGACCTACGAGCAGTACTTC
CDR3 protein: CSARALIPRTGTYEQYF
clone size: .
J gene: TRBJ2-7
CDR3 length: 17
D gene: TRBD1
V gene: TRBV20-1

CDR3 DNA: TGCAGCGTTGATGGCGCGAAAGCCACAGATACGCAGTATTTT
CDR3 protein: CSVDGAKATDTQYF
clone size: .
J gene: TRBJ2-3
CDR3 length: 14
D gene: .
V gene: TRBV29-1

CDR3 DNA: TGTGCCAGCAGCTTAGTAGGGGCAGGCTACGAGCAGTACTTC
CDR3 protein: CASSLVGAGYEQYF
clone size: once
J gene: TRBJ2-7
CDR3 length: 14
D gene: .
V gene: TRBV13

CDR3 DNA: TGCAGCGTTTCGACAGGGCTGGGCGAGCAGTACTTC
CDR3 protein: CSVSTGLGEQYF
clone size: few
J gene: TRBJ2-7
CDR3 length: 12
D gene: TRBD1
V gene: TRBV29-1

CDR3 DNA: TGTGCCAGCAGCTTAGGTTCGTCCGGGCGTGACGGCTACACCTTC
CDR3 protein: CASSLGSSGRDGYTF
clone size: .
J gene: TRBJ1-2
CDR3 length: 15
D gene: .
V gene: TRBV7-2

CDR3 DNA: TGTGCCACCAGCAGAGGGGACAGGAACACAGATACGCAGTATTTT
CDR3 protein: CATSRGDRNTDTQYF
clone size: few
J gene: TRBJ2-3
CDR3 length: 15
D gene: TRBD1
V gene: TRBV15

CDR3 DNA: TGTGCCATCAGCCCCGGACAGGGTAATGAAAAACTGTTTTTT
CDR3 protein: CAISPGQGNEKLFF
clone size: .
J gene: TRBJ1-4
CDR3 length: 14
D gene: TRBD1
V gene: TRBV10-3

CDR3 DNA: TGTGCCAGCAGTCCGGGGTTCTCTGGGGCCAACGTCCTGACTTTC
CDR3 protein: CASSPGFSGANVLTF
clone size: .
J gene: TRBJ2-6
CDR3 length: 15
D gene: .
V gene: TRBV12-3/TRBV12-4

CDR3 DNA: TGTGCCAGTAGTATAAACAGGGGCTCCGGGGAGCTGTTTTTT
CDR3 protein: CASSINRGSGELFF
clone size: .
J gene: TRBJ2-2
CDR3 length: 14
D gene: TRBD1
V gene: TRBV19

CDR3 DNA: TGTGCCAGCAGCTCACAGGAGTTTAACGAGCAGTACTTC
CDR3 protein: CASSSQEFNEQYF
clone size: .
J gene: TRBJ2-7
CDR3 length: 13
D gene: .
V gene: TRBV12-3/TRBV12-4

CDR3 DNA: TGTGCCAGCAGTGCACGGACTAGGGCTCAAGAGACCCAGTACTTC
CDR3 protein: CASSARTRAQETQYF
clone size: .
J gene: TRBJ2-5
CDR3 length: 15
D gene: TRBD2
V gene: TRBV25-1

CDR3 DNA: TGCAGCGTTGAAGAAGGTGGGATCGGTCAGCCCCAGCATTTT
CDR3 protein: CSVEEGGIGQPQHF
clone size: .
J gene: TRBJ1-5
CDR3 length: 14
D gene: .
V gene: TRBV29-1

CDR3 DNA: TGTGCCACCAGTACAAGCGGGAAAGGAAGCACAGATACGCAGTATTTT
CDR3 protein: CATSTSGKGSTDTQYF
clone size: .
J gene: TRBJ2-3
CDR3 length: 16
D gene: TRBD2
V gene: TRBV24-1

CDR3 DNA: TGCAGTGCTAGAGATCTCTTAGGGACAGGGGGGGGAGAAGAGACCCAGTACTTC
CDR3 protein: CSARDLLGTGGGEETQYF
clone size: few
J gene: TRBJ2-5
CDR3 length: 18
D gene: TRBD1
V gene: TRBV20-1

CDR3 DNA: TGTGCCAGCAGTTACTCGACTAGCGGCCAAGAGACCCAGTACTTC
CDR3 protein: CASSYSTSGQETQYF
clone size: few
J gene: TRBJ2-5
CDR3 length: 15
D gene: TRBD2
V gene: TRBV6-2/TRBV6-3

CDR3 DNA: TGTGCCAGCAGCTCAACGTATACTCAAGAGACCCAGTACTTC
CDR3 protein: CASSSTYTQETQYF
clone size: .
J gene: TRBJ2-5
CDR3 length: 14
D gene: .
V gene: TRBV7-2

CDR3 DNA: TGCAGCTCAGGGGGAGATCGGTATGAGCAGTTCTTC
CDR3 protein: CSSGGDRYEQFF
clone size: few
J gene: TRBJ2-1
CDR3 length: 12
D gene: TRBD1
V gene: TRBV29-1

CDR3 DNA: TGTGCCAGCGATTTTCCTCAGGGAGACCTTGAAGCTTTCTTT
CDR3 protein: CASDFPQGDLEAFF
clone size: .
J gene: TRBJ1-1
CDR3 length: 14
D gene: .
V gene: TRBV7-2

CDR3 DNA: TGCAGCGTGAGGGACAGGGATGATCAGCCCCAGCATTTT
CDR3 protein: CSVRDRDDQPQHF
clone size: many
J gene: TRBJ1-5
CDR3 length: 13
D gene: TRBD1
V gene: TRBV29-1

CDR3 DNA: TGCAGTGCTCGGGACTCCCCGTTTACCGATACGCAGTATTTT
CDR3 protein: CSARDSPFTDTQYF
clone size: few
J gene: TRBJ2-3
CDR3 length: 14
D gene: .
V gene: TRBV20-1